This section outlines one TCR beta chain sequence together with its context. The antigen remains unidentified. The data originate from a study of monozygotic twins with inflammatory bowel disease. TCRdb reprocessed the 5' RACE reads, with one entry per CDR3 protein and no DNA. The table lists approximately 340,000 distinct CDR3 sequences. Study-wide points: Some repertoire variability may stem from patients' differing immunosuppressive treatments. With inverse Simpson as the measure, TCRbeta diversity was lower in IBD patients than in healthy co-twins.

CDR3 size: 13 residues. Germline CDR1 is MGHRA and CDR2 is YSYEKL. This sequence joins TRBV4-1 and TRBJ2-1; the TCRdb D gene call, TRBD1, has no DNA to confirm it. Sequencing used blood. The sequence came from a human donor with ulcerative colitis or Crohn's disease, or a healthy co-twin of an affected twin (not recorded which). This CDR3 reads CASSPVGVNEQFF.